The entry that follows covers one T cell receptor (beta chain) sequence. This clone was counted a single time. The antigen it recognizes is unknown. The record has no base qualities; no much larger clone is one base away. The CDR3 covers 13 residues, taking in both the cysteine and the phenylalanine. The retained sequence is limited to the CDR3, 39 bases, with the frame set at the first base. The V end loses 4 bases and the J end loses 5 bases, and a stretch of 11 bases separates them. The data derive from a study of T cell responses to AZD1222 COVID-19 vaccine (dated by TCRdb to the early 2020s). For the study in its entirety: TCR sequencing was performed for fewer than 250 trial participants, of whom approximately 200 were given two doses of AZD1222 and roughly 25 were given two doses of MenACWY control vaccine. Trial participants were enrolled by age into subgroups of 18-55, 56-69 and 70-plus years, and about 150, 27 and 61 TCR-sequenced participants, respectively, were included in these subgroups. Results the study describes overall, beyond this receptor: Conclusions about previously exposed vaccinees were limited because only a handful of AZD1222 recipients were SARS-CoV-2 seropositive at baseline. The vaccine-associated CD4 TCRs covered the entire spike protein, and the dominant responses fell in regions 160-218 and 743-854. Because no samples from the day 14 peak response were available, repertoires could be characterized only after the peak T cell response. The 56-69-year group was small, and its depth increase did not reach significance, likely because of low power. Participants were mostly white British and included more females than males, and it was suggested by the authors that clonal diversity may have been underestimated. After two AZD1222 doses, spike-specific TCR breadth and depth were significantly higher than at day 0 and than in MenACWY recipients. Reportedly, close to half of the unique spike-specific TCRs recognized epitopes lying outside the regions that are mutated in the B.1.351 and B.1.1.7 variants.

The CDR3 regions of human TCRbeta chains were analyzed by immunosequencing. In the original analysis: TCRs in the repertoires were compared against a reference library of SARS-CoV-2-specific TCRs that had been generated with the MIRA antigen-specificity platform. Breadth was defined as the fraction of unique TCRs that were SARS-CoV-2-associated. Depth was defined as the fraction of total T cells that were SARS-CoV-2-associated. Using the MIRA data, each spike-specific TCR was mapped to the spike region that the TCR reacts to and placed in a CD4 or CD8 class. Log10-transformed breadth and depth values were compared by one-way ANOVA with Sidak's multiple comparisons tests. TCRdb retrieved this table from immuneACCESS and kept in-frame rearrangements only. Not all clones are present; in checked studies, unresolved V genes account for under half, and no reason is known for the remainder. That table is the source of V, J and clone size, and D and trimming were worked out from the DNA. Counted in this sample were about 99,000 clones; approximately 93% of them appeared once. Just over 8% of the sample is taken by the ten largest.

Explained via the paper, the time point label denotes: about 28 days (+/-7) after the second vaccine dose. AZD1222 recipients with second doses at about 4 weeks or about 12 weeks were pooled, because spike-specific TCR depth and breadth did not differ between schedules. Vaccinee samples were obtained from the UK trials COV001 and COV002, which included a single-blind randomized controlled phase 2/3 trial of AZD1222 (ChAdOx1 nCoV-19) in healthy adults. For TCRbeta chain sequencing, PBMC samples from trial participants were taken at day 0 and at day 28 after the second dose. Specimen: peripheral blood, collected 28 days after the second AZD1222 dose. The rearrangement combines TRBV12-3 or TRBV12-4 with TRBJ1-1; a confident D gene designation cannot be given. The sequence was collected from an adult who received the AZD1222 COVID-19 vaccine. The CDR3 has the sequence CASSYTASTEAFF. The sequenced DNA is TGTGCCAGCAGTTACACAGCGAGTACTGAAGCTTTCTTT.